A single sample gave rise to the 11 T cell receptor beta chains below, sequenced in a study of control samples from healthy donors and cancer patients. TCRdb's copy holds only in-frame clones and misses some; the assay was immunoSEQ multiplex PCR. The sample records about 12,000 clones, around 89% being singletons. Sequencing used formalin-fixed, paraffin-embedded tissue. Source of these receptors: a male donor with melanoma.

The J gene is TRBJ1-5, the V gene TRBV27; no reliable D call. This CDR3 has 13 amino acids. CDR1 is MNHEY, CDR2 SMNVEV, per germline (reference sequence). Trimming took 8 bases from V and 4 from J, leaving 12 bases between them. CDR3 coding DNA: TGTGCCAGCCAAGATGGAACTAATCAGCCCCAGCATTTT. This translates into CASQDGTNQPQHF.

The V and J genes are TRBV9 and TRBJ2-1; 7 nucleotides line up with TRBD1. Germline V lookup: CDR1 SGDLS, CDR2 YYNGEE. Trimming took 4 bases from V and 4 from J; bases not matched to a gene: 11. The CDR3 has 16 amino acids. Written as DNA, the CDR3 is TGTGCCAGCAGCCCAGTAGGACAGGTTGGTTACAATGAGCAGTTCTTC. It codes for CASSPVGQVGYNEQFF.

This clone has a handful of counts. V gene TRBV5-1 combines with J gene TRBJ2-7, with D possibly TRBD1 on 5 matching bases. CDR1 and CDR2 from the germline V gene are SGHRS and YFSETQ. There are 16 residues in the CDR3. V dropped 4 bases and J dropped 0 bases, with 17 bases sitting between them. The DNA for the CDR3 is TGCGCCAGCAGCCCGGACCCGACAGCCGCCTCCTACGAGCAGTACTTC. Translating it yields CASSPDPTAASYEQYF.

In this sample, this clone turned up once. The chain joins TRBV5-4 to TRBJ1-3; D unclear. Germline assignment: CDR1 SGHNT and CDR2 YYREEE (reference sequence). V was cut by 9 bases and J by 4 bases, with 23 bases left in between. CDR3 length equals 16 residues. The CDR3 DNA follows: TGTGCCACCCATGAGTTAGGCAGTAGCTCCGGAAACACCATATATTTT. The encoded protein is CATHELGSSSGNTIYF. Drawing the rest from reference TRBV5-4 and TRBJ1-3, the complete variable domain is ETGVTQSPTHLIKTRGQQVTLRCSSQSGHNTVSWYQQALGQGPQFIFQYYREEENGRGNFPPRFSGLQFPNYSSELNVNALELDDSALYLCATHELGSSSGNTIYFGEGSWLTVV.

The chain uses TRBV9 and TRBJ1-3; D unclear. Germline lookup yields CDR1 SGDLS and CDR2 YYNGEE. The CDR3 runs to 13 residues. Trimming cost V 1 base and J 3 bases, with 5 bases left between them. CDR3 sequence (DNA): TGTGCCAGCAGCGTACGGGATGGAAACACCATATATTTT. This encodes CASSVRDGNTIYF.

The rearrangement links TRBV27 to TRBJ1-3, with TRBD1 identical over 7 bases. The V and J ends lost 6 bases and 3 bases, in that order; junction bases with no gene match: 17. The CDR3 has 18 residues. Germline V gene lookup returns CDR1 MNHEY and CDR2 SMNVEV (reference sequence). The CDR3 protein is CASSQLGTALIGGNTIYF. Written as DNA, the CDR3 is TGTGCCAGCAGCCAACTCGGGACAGCCCTTATCGGTGGAAACACCATATATTTT.

J is TRBJ2-1 and V is TRBV5-1; D might be TRBD2 (6 bases). Germline CDR1 SGHRS, CDR2 YFSETQ. The CDR3 length is 12 residues. V was trimmed by 4 bases and J by 8 bases, leaving 10 bases between them. For the CDR3, the DNA is TGCGCCAGCAGCCACTGGGGGGATGAGCAGTTCTTC. Protein: CASSHWGDEQFF.

The genes are TRBV5-4 and TRBJ2-5; D might be TRBD2 (5 bases). The CDR3 is made up of 15 amino acids. Germline CDR1 and CDR2: SGHNT and YYREEE (reference sequence). With 0 bases removed from V and 1 base from J, the gap between germline ends came to 10 bases. The CDR3 protein is CASSLESGFQETQYF. The CDR3 nucleotides read TGTGCCAGCAGCTTGGAAAGCGGTTTCCAAGAGACCCAGTACTTC. The whole variable domain, remainder taken from reference TRBV5-4 and TRBJ2-5, is ETGVTQSPTHLIKTRGQQVTLRCSSQSGHNTVSWYQQALGQGPQFIFQYYREEENGRGNFPPRFSGLQFPNYSSELNVNALELDDSALYLCASSLESGFQETQYFGPGTRLLVL.

The chain employs TRBV3-1 (or the pseudogene TRBV3-2) and TRBJ2-1; D remains unclear. The germline V gene has CDR1 LGHDT and CDR2 YNNKEL (reference sequence). V lost 0 bases and J 0 bases, leaving 6 bases between the germline ends. The CDR3 length is 15 residues. The CDR3, as DNA: TGTGCCAGCAGCCAAGAGAGTTGCTCCTACAATGAGCAGTTCTTC. Translated, it gives CASSQESCSYNEQFF.

This clone was detected only a few times. This chain connects TRBV5-1 to TRBJ1-4; 8 bases are a match to TRBD1. The CDR3 has 14 residues. The germline CDR1 and CDR2 sequences are SGHRS and YFSETQ. The V gene end was trimmed by 7 bases and the J gene end by 8 bases; junction bases not matched to a gene: 10. The CDR3 protein is CASRTGNEGEKLFF. The CDR3 DNA reads TGCGCCAGCCGGACAGGGAACGAGGGAGAAAAACTGTTTTTT.

V usage is TRBV6-5 and J usage is TRBJ1-5; 7 bases align to TRBD1. Germline-derived CDR1 and CDR2 are MNHEY and SVGAGI. This CDR3 has 14 residues. With V trimmed by 5 bases and J by 8 bases, 9 bases remained unmatched. Here the CDR3 reads CASSTLQGWEPQHF. CDR3 in DNA: TGTGCCAGCAGTACCCTACAGGGGTGGGAGCCCCAGCATTTT.